The 9 T cell receptor beta chains given below trace back to one sample, sequenced in a study of blood T cell repertoires in COVID-19. Sequenced by immunoSEQ multiplex PCR; TCRdb stores in-frame clones only, minus some. The table includes fewer than 450,000 clones, 88% detected once. Sequencing was carried out using PBMCs or T cells enriched from blood (not recorded which). Receptors originate from a woman in her thirties or forties with acute COVID-19.

The chain carries TRBV24-1 and TRBJ1-5; D unclear. This CDR3 contains 16 residues. The germline V gene encodes CDR1 KGHDR and CDR2 SFDVKD. V lost 1 base, J lost 0 bases, and 9 bases lay in between. Here the CDR3 reads CATSDFSLYSNQPQHF. The DNA for the CDR3 is TGTGCCACCAGTGATTTTAGTCTCTATAGCAATCAGCCCCAGCATTTT.

The chain has TRBV7-2 and TRBJ2-1; 7 bases are shared with TRBD2. The CDR3 is 15 amino acids. V dropped 4 bases and J dropped 8; count of bases not matched to a gene: 11. CDR1 and CDR2 (germline): SGHTA, FQGNSA. This chain's CDR3 is CASSSSRDYPHEQFF. CDR3 in DNA: TGTGCCAGCAGCTCTTCCCGGGACTATCCTCATGAGCAGTTCTTC.

The chain is built from TRBV5-6 and TRBJ2-7; D is ambiguous. The CDR3 has 14 residues. Per germline, CDR1 SGHDT and CDR2 YYEEEE. V lost 5 bases, J lost 3 bases, and 15 bases lay in between. The CDR3 bases are TGTGCCAGCAGGTCGCACGGTTTTATCTACGAGCAGTACTTC. As protein: CASRSHGFIYEQYF.

In this sample, this clone turned up once. The gene calls are TRBV5-1 and TRBJ1-4, with 7 bases matching TRBD1. This CDR3 region has 14 residues. Germline V gene lookup returns CDR1 SGHRS and CDR2 YFSETQ. Losses at the gene ends were 1 base for V and 8 bases for J; bases not matched to a gene: 5. The CDR3 reads CASSLNRGTEKLFF. DNA of the CDR3: TGCGCCAGCAGCTTGAACAGGGGCACAGAAAAACTGTTTTTT.

This sequence joins TRBV10-3 and TRBJ1-1; D uncertain. The V end was cut by 11 bases, the J end by 3 bases, with 19 bases between. The germline V gene has CDR1 ENHRY and CDR2 SYGVKD. This CDR3 contains 14 residues. This chain's CDR3 is CAAETTGSDTEAFF. In nucleotides, the CDR3 is TGTGCCGCCGAGACGACGGGATCGGACACTGAAGCTTTCTTT.

The rearrangement uses TRBV18 and TRBJ1-2; D possibly corresponds to TRBD1 (6 bases). V shed 6 bases and J shed 4 bases, with 12 bases lying between them. Germline values: CDR1 KGHSH, CDR2 LQKENI. The CDR3 extends over 13 amino acids. The CDR3 DNA reads TGTGCCAGCTCTCCCGAGACAGGCTATGGCTACACCTTC. Its translation: CASSPETGYGYTF.

This clone was observed a single time. V gene TRBV13 combines with J gene TRBJ2-6; TRBD2 matches 7 bases. V lost 4 bases to trimming and J lost 0 bases; unmatched junction nucleotides: 12. Germline V CDR1 and CDR2: PRHDT, FYEKMQ (reference sequence). The CDR3 is 19 amino acids. The CDR3, as DNA: TGTGCCAGCAGCTCCTCGAGAAGCGGGGCGCTCTCTGGGGCCAACGTCCTGACTTTC. This sequence encodes CASSSSRSGALSGANVLTF. Drawing the rest from reference TRBV13 and TRBJ2-6, the complete variable domain is AAGVIQSPRHLIKEKRETATLKCYPIPRHDTVYWYQQGPGQDPQFLISFYEKMQSDKGSIPDRFSAQQFSDYHSELNMSSLELGDSALYFCASSSSRSGALSGANVLTFGAGSRLTVL.

The table lists this clone with a count of one. The chain has TRBV7-8 and TRBJ2-7; 11 bases align to TRBD1. This CDR3 spans 13 amino acids. With V trimmed by 3 bases and J by 7 bases, 2 bases remained unmatched. Germline CDR1 and CDR2: SGHVS and FQNEAQ. CDR3 amino acids: CASSLDRGREQYF. CDR3 sequence (DNA): TGTGCCAGCAGCTTGGACAGGGGGCGGGAGCAGTACTTC.

The rearrangement joins TRBV9 to TRBJ1-2; 7 bases line up with TRBD1. Germline CDR1 reads SGDLS; CDR2 reads YYNGEE. The CDR3 contains 15 residues. The V and J ends lost 5 bases and 0 bases, in that order; junction bases with no gene match: 7. The DNA for the CDR3 is TGTGCCAGCAGTACACTCACAGGGGCTAACTATGGCTACACCTTC. Protein sequence: CASSTLTGANYGYTF.